Shown below are 25 T cell receptor beta chains from a single sample sequenced in a study of Graves' ophthalmopathy and Graves' hyperthyroidism. Transcripts of RNA were the source for amplifying TCR beta CDR3 regions. HTBI primers were employed in first-round RT-PCR, then a second-round multiplex PCR followed. TCRdb re-derived calls from the multiplex PCR reads in MiXCR, one entry per CDR3 protein. The sample holds about 160,000 distinct CDR3 sequences, approximately 40% seen once. Material: peripheral blood. These receptors were taken from a man aged 25-40 years with Graves' ophthalmopathy.

This clonotype was seen many times. The genes are TRBV28 and TRBJ2-7; D is perhaps TRBD2 (5 bases). CDR1 and CDR2 (germline): MDHEN, SYDVKM. The CDR3 is made up of 14 amino acids. V lost 5 bases, J lost 3 bases, and 14 bases lay in between. The CDR3: CASSEPGKNYEQYF. In DNA form, the CDR3 reads TGTGCCAGCAGTGAGCCCGGGAAAAACTACGAGCAGTACTTC.

This clonotype showed up many times. The V and J genes are TRBV7-2 and TRBJ2-2; D gene uncertain. V was cut by 0 bases and J by 3 bases, with 20 bases left in between. The V gene's germline CDR1 is SGHTA and CDR2 FQGNSA. CDR3 length equals 19 residues. CDR3 sequence: CASSLASLYRDLYTGELFF. The DNA of the CDR3 is TGTGCCAGCAGCTTAGCGAGTCTGTACCGTGATCTCTACACCGGGGAGCTGTTTTTT.

This clonotype was picked up many times. The chain combines TRBV6-2 or TRBV6-3 with TRBJ2-7, with 8 bases that match TRBD1. The CDR3 is 15 amino acids. The germline V gene has CDR1 MNHEY and CDR2 SVGEGT. The J segment lost 0 bases and the V segment lost 6 bases, leaving 7 bases of the junction unmatched. CDR3 in amino acids: CASSVTGDSSYEQYF. The DNA for the CDR3 is TGTGCCAGCAGCGTGACAGGGGACAGCTCCTACGAGCAGTACTTC.

The CDR3 region is CASHDPRGSPLHF. The CDR3 DNA follows: TGTGCCAGCCACGACCCAAGAGGTTCACCCCTCCACTTT. The chain employs TRBV27 and TRBJ1-6; no firm D call. Looked up from germline, CDR1 is MNHEY and CDR2 is SMNVEV (reference sequence). V gave up 8 bases and J gave up 9 bases, with 14 bases separating them. The CDR3 is made up of 13 amino acids.

This clonotype was counted many times. This sequence joins TRBV12-3 or TRBV12-4 and TRBJ1-2, with TRBD1 identical over 8 bases. V shed 6 bases, J shed 4 bases, and the junction held 7 bases outside the gene matches. The CDR3 extends over 14 amino acids. CDR3 sequence: CASSGQTGAYGYTF. CDR3 nucleotide sequence: TGTGCCAGCAGCGGACAGACAGGGGCCTATGGCTACACCTTC.

The table lists this clonotype with many counts. The chain recombines TRBV27 with TRBJ2-5; D not resolved. The CDR3 spans 13 residues. V was clipped by 2 bases and J by 2 bases, with 6 bases between them. Germline V gene lookup returns CDR1 MNHEY and CDR2 SMNVEV (reference sequence). In DNA, the CDR3 is TGTGCCAGCAGTTTAAGGAGACAAGAGACCCAGTACTTC. This codes for CASSLRRQETQYF.

The chain uses TRBV7-3 and TRBJ2-5; 10 bases agree with TRBD2. This CDR3 has 15 residues. V dropped 4 bases and J dropped 4; count of bases not matched to a gene: 6. Germline V lookup: CDR1 SGHTA, CDR2 FQGTGA. CDR3 sequence reads: CASSSLAGVAETQYF. Written as DNA, the CDR3 is TGTGCCAGCAGCTCCCTAGCGGGAGTAGCAGAGACCCAGTACTTC.

This clonotype was counted ten times or more. The chain links TRBV28 to TRBJ2-2; D could derive from TRBD1 or TRBD2 (6 bases each). There are 16 residues in the CDR3. From germline, CDR1 is MDHEN and CDR2 SYDVKM. Trimming removed 10 bases from V and 6 bases from J, with 24 bases in between. CDR3 sequence reads: CATHYREQGGAGELFF. CDR3 nucleotide sequence: TGTGCCACCCACTATCGGGAACAGGGCGGGGCCGGGGAGCTGTTTTTT.

This clonotype showed up many times. The chain's CDR3 is CASSYDRTANTEAFF. CDR3 nucleotides: TGTGCCAGCAGTTACGATCGGACAGCGAACACTGAAGCTTTCTTT. The chain joins TRBV6-2 or TRBV6-3 to TRBJ1-1; D may be TRBD1 (6 bases). Germline V lookup: CDR1 MNHEY, CDR2 SVGEGT. The CDR3 spans 15 residues. Trimming removed 2 bases at V and 1 base at J, with 11 bases between.

The rearrangement joins TRBV7-2 to TRBJ2-2; perhaps D is TRBD1 or TRBD2 (5 bases each). Looked up from germline, CDR1 is SGHTA and CDR2 is FQGNSA. Trimming removed 5 bases from V and 7 bases from J, with 11 bases in between. The CDR3 runs to 13 residues. CDR3 region: CASSIQRGGELFF. The CDR3 DNA reads as TGTGCCAGCAGCATACAGAGGGGCGGGGAGCTGTTTTTT.

Ten or more counts support this clonotype. The chain combines TRBV12-3 or TRBV12-4 with TRBJ1-2; D ambiguous. Trimming removed 4 bases at V and 0 bases at J, with 3 bases between. The CDR3 extends over 12 amino acids. CDR3 protein: CASSSTNYGYTF. The DNA of the CDR3 is TGTGCCAGCAGTTCCACTAACTATGGCTACACCTTC.

This clonotype has ten or more counts. The genes are TRBV6-2 or TRBV6-3 and TRBJ2-7, with D uncertain. Per germline, CDR1 MNHEY and CDR2 SVGEGT. CDR3 length equals 11 residues. Trimming left V 2 bases short and J 7 bases short, with 6 bases between. The CDR3 sequence: CASSYGFEQYF. The CDR3 nucleotides are TGTGCCAGCAGTTACGGGTTTGAGCAGTACTTC.

V usage is TRBV7-2 and J usage is TRBJ2-5; perhaps TRBD1 as D (6 bases). CDR3 size: 13 residues. Per the germline V gene, CDR1 is SGHTA and CDR2 is FQGNSA. Trimming pared 1 base from V and 7 bases from J, leaving 10 bases between. CDR3 sequence: CASSLVPRGTQYF. The CDR3 region has the DNA TGTGCCAGCAGCTTAGTTCCCAGGGGGACCCAGTACTTC.

The chain employs TRBV7-2 and TRBJ2-5, with D tentatively TRBD2 (6 bases). V was trimmed by 3 bases and J by 5 bases, leaving 7 bases between them. Germline V gene sequence: CDR1 SGHTA, CDR2 FQGNSA. The CDR3 totals 12 residues. CDR3 loop: CASSFRGETQYF. The CDR3 DNA follows: TGTGCCAGCAGCTTTCGGGGGGAGACCCAGTACTTC.

In its sample, this clonotype was seen a few times. The rearrangement joins TRBV6-1 to TRBJ2-7, with D uncertain. CDR1 MNHNS and CDR2 SASEGT come from the germline V gene. Trimming left V 7 bases short and J 5 bases short, with 12 bases between. This CDR3 spans 12 amino acids. Written as DNA, the CDR3 is TGTGCCAGCAACAGAGTAGGGAACGAGCAGTACTTC. Protein: CASNRVGNEQYF.

The gene calls are TRBV7-2 and TRBJ1-2; a possible D gene is TRBD1 (5 bases). V was trimmed by 1 base and J by 6 bases, leaving 15 bases between them. Germline values: CDR1 SGHTA, CDR2 FQGNSA. The CDR3 has 15 residues. As DNA, the CDR3 is TGTGCCAGCAGCTTAGGCTTCAGGGAGTCTGATGGCTACACCTTC. This sequence encodes CASSLGFRESDGYTF.

This clonotype was counted ten times or more. The chain uses TRBV6-2 or TRBV6-3 and TRBJ1-5; the D is unclear. Germline CDR1 reads MNHEY; CDR2 reads SVGEGT. V was cut by 7 bases and J by 3 bases, with 16 bases left in between. This CDR3 comprises 15 residues. The CDR3 sequence is CASTNGVAYNQPQHF. CDR3 DNA sequence: TGTGCCAGCACCAACGGGGTCGCTTACAATCAGCCCCAGCATTTT.

This clonotype was detected ten times or more. V and J are TRBV30 and TRBJ1-1, with D unresolved. Deletions cut 0 bases from V and 1 base from J, with 12 bases between. CDR1 is GTSNPN and CDR2 is SVGIG in the germline V gene (reference sequence). The CDR3 has 15 amino acids. DNA of the CDR3: TGTGCCTGGAGTGTAGGTGGAGAGGGGAACACTGAAGCTTTCTTT. As protein: CAWSVGGEGNTEAFF.

There are many counts of this clonotype. The chain links TRBV18 to TRBJ2-5; D not resolved. The CDR3 contains 13 residues. The germline V gene has CDR1 KGHSH and CDR2 LQKENI. Trimming stripped 3 bases from V and 5 bases from J, with 10 bases between. CDR3 sequence: CASSPQTKETQYF. The CDR3 DNA sequence: TGTGCCAGCTCACCGCAGACCAAGGAGACCCAGTACTTC.

Ten or more counts support this clonotype. The V gene is TRBV19, the J gene TRBJ2-2; D gene unclear. In germline, CDR1 is LNHDA, CDR2 SQIVND (reference sequence). The CDR3 spans 12 residues. The germline V and J ends were trimmed by 6 bases and 6 bases, with 8 bases remaining between them. CDR3 protein: CASRGWAGELFF. CDR3 bases: TGTGCCAGTAGGGGCTGGGCCGGGGAGCTGTTTTTT.

The chain recombines TRBV12-3 or TRBV12-4 with TRBJ1-1, with 8 bases identical to TRBD1. The CDR3 is made up of 15 amino acids. Losses at the gene ends were 6 bases for V and 2 bases for J; bases not matched to a gene: 8. CDR3 sequence (DNA): TGTGCCAGCAGCCGTCGGACAGGGATTAACACTGAAGCTTTCTTT. This codes for CASSRRTGINTEAFF.

The J gene is TRBJ2-5, the V gene TRBV30, with D maybe TRBD2 (6 bases). V shed 0 bases and J shed 5 bases, with 13 bases lying between them. The germline CDR1 and CDR2 sequences are GTSNPN and SVGIG (reference sequence). The CDR3 spans 14 residues. CDR3 sequence (DNA): TGTGCCTGGAGTGTGGGCGTGACTAGTGAGACCCAGTACTTC. The encoded protein is CAWSVGVTSETQYF.

The chain uses TRBV12-3 or TRBV12-4 and TRBJ2-3, with a tentative D call TRBD2 (6 bases). The CDR3 contains 14 residues. Trimming stripped 3 bases from V and 5 bases from J, with 12 bases between. CDR3 DNA: TGTGCCAGCAGTTTTGCGGGGCTGGGAGATACGCAGTATTTT. Translation gives CASSFAGLGDTQYF.

This clonotype was counted many times. V and J are TRBV7-2 and TRBJ1-1; D gene uncertain. Germline CDR1 reads SGHTA; CDR2 reads FQGNSA. V dropped 2 bases and J dropped 1 base, with 8 bases sitting between them. The CDR3 is made up of 14 amino acids. CDR3 protein: CASSLTGGNTEAFF. The DNA of the CDR3 is TGTGCCAGCAGCTTAACGGGCGGGAACACTGAAGCTTTCTTT.

The chain recombines TRBV28 with TRBJ2-7; perhaps D is TRBD1 or TRBD2 (6 bases each). Trimming left V 4 bases short and J 7 bases short, with 20 bases between. This CDR3 is 15 amino acids long. CDR1 MDHEN and CDR2 SYDVKM come from the germline V gene. The CDR3 sequence is CASSYQRGGLWEQYF. The CDR3 DNA is TGTGCCAGCAGTTACCAACGAGGGGGGCTATGGGAGCAGTACTTC.